This entry describes one TCR beta chain. Its cognate antigen is unknown. Unique molecular identifiers were used in preparing the TCRbeta library. TCRdb reprocessed the PCR reads via MiXCR and lists one record per CDR3 protein. The table records under 750,000 distinct CDR3 sequences, under 25% of them present only once. The sample originates from a study of T-cell reconstitution after alpha-beta-depleted transplantation in children. Notes on the study in general: T-cell counts and diversity at one year post-transplant came mainly from newly produced T cells. Where some patients showed high TCRbeta diversity at day 60, it came from recipient T cells and thymic progenitors that had survived. About two months after transplant, alpha-beta T cells reportedly came from several hundred expanded graft clones.

This clonotype was obtained from a boy younger than two who had a stem cell transplant for acute myeloid leukemia, so the T cells may come from the graft donor. Source: PBMCs, mostly from graft donor cells, taken 360 days after TCRalphabeta/CD19-depleted stem cell transplant.

The CDR3 protein is CASSYGAWAGVTEAFF. In DNA form, the CDR3 reads TGTGCCAGCAGTTACGGGGCTTGGGCTGGGGTCACTGAAGCTTTCTTT. The chain joins TRBV6-5 to TRBJ1-1, with D perhaps TRBD1 (5 bases). Germline CDR1 is MNHEY and CDR2 is SVGAGI. CDR3 size: 16 residues. V shed 2 bases and J shed 4 bases, with 17 bases lying between them.